The present T cell receptor (beta chain) was sequenced within a study of T-cell reconstitution after alpha-beta-depleted transplantation in children. Study outcomes and limitations: Fresh T-cell production supplied most of the T-cell counts and diversity seen one year after transplant. Several hundred expanded graft clones reportedly supplied alpha-beta T cells about two months after transplant.

The V and J ends lost 4 bases and 5 bases respectively, with 19 bases between them. This CDR3 has 16 residues. Germline values: CDR1 SGHRS, CDR2 YFSETQ. A library of TCRbeta sequences, prepared with unique molecular identifiers, was generated. In TCRdb, the PCR reads were re-called with MiXCR into one record per CDR3 protein. Of about 580,000 distinct CDR3 sequences in the sample, 27% were seen once. This clonotype was recorded a few times. The antigen is not known. J is TRBJ2-1 and V is TRBV5-1, with D possibly matching TRBD1 (7 bases). The starting material was PBMCs, obtained before TCRalphabeta/CD19-depleted stem cell transplant. The clonotype originates from a boy under two years old with Wiskott-Aldrich syndrome, due to receive a stem cell transplant. The CDR3 loop reads CASSGLQGPTHNEQFF. CDR3 nucleotide sequence: TGCGCCAGCAGCGGACTACAGGGGCCCACACACAATGAGCAGTTCTTC.